The rows below give T cell receptor beta chains drawn from one sample of a study of cytomegalovirus exposure and HLA in healthy donors. Measured with immunoSEQ multiplex PCR; TCRdb has only the in-frame clones, and not every one. The profile shows roughly 150,000 clones, roughly 10% of them singletons. The sequenced sample was PBMCs. The receptors shown here come from a man aged 45-60 years in good health and CMV-seronegative. CDR3s include the opening cysteine and the closing phenylalanine or tryptophan. Fields, in order: CDR3 length, V gene, J gene, D gene, clone size, CDR3 protein, CDR3 DNA. A D gene is named only where the DNA matches it firmly. Size is omitted from some rows. Given values are once, few, many or a class for expanded clones.

>15|TRBV6-5|TRBJ2-1|TRBD1|few
CASSGTVGVYNEQFF
TGTGCCAGCAGTGGGACAGTAGGGGTCTACAATGAGCAGTTCTTC
>17|TRBV19|TRBJ2-1|TRBD2|once
CASSPNLGGRAGNEQFF
TGTGCCAGTAGCCCTAACCTGGGCGGGAGGGCCGGCAATGAGCAGTTCTTC
>14|TRBV28|TRBJ1-4|NA|few
CASSLHRVNEKLFF
TGTGCCAGCAGTTTGCACAGGGTGAATGAAAAACTGTTTTTT
>15|TRBV7-2|TRBJ1-5|NA|NA
CASSPPGTHNQPQHF
TGTGCCAGCAGCCCCCCCGGGACACACAATCAGCCCCAGCATTTT
>14|TRBV6-5|TRBJ1-1|TRBD1|few
CASRLQGGNTEAFF
TGTGCCAGCAGACTACAGGGGGGGAACACTGAAGCTTTCTTT
>13|TRBV7-3|TRBJ2-1|NA|NA
CASSAGQSNEQFF
TGTGCCAGCAGCGCTGGACAGTCGAATGAGCAGTTCTTC
>14|TRBV18|TRBJ1-1|NA|NA
CASSPYRGDTEAFF
TGTGCCAGCTCACCATACCGGGGGGACACTGAAGCTTTCTTT
>16|TRBV5-1|TRBJ2-7|TRBD1|few
CASTLGSGTGGYEQYF
TGCGCCAGCACTTTAGGATCCGGGACAGGGGGCTACGAGCAGTACTTC
>13|TRBV5-1|TRBJ2-5|NA|few
CASSLGGQETQYF
TGCGCCAGCAGCTTGGGAGGGCAAGAGACCCAGTACTTC
>17|TRBV5-1|TRBJ2-2|TRBD2|NA
CASSLGLAGEEAGELFF
TGCGCCAGCAGCTTGGGACTAGCGGGAGAGGAAGCCGGGGAGCTGTTTTTT
>15|TRBV11-2|TRBJ2-3|TRBD2|NA
CASSPQRGVTDTQYF
TGTGCCAGCAGCCCACAGCGGGGGGTCACAGATACGCAGTATTTT
>15|TRBV19|TRBJ2-3|TRBD2|NA
CASSPTSGTTDTQYF
TGTGCCAGTAGTCCAACTAGCGGGACTACAGATACGCAGTATTTT
>14|TRBV28|TRBJ2-7|TRBD1|NA
CASSGDRGRYEQYF
TGTGCCAGCAGTGGGGACAGGGGAAGATACGAGCAGTACTTC
>19|TRBV4-2|TRBJ2-3|NA|few
CASSQDRKGDHSGPDTQYF
TGTGCCAGCAGCCAAGATAGGAAGGGGGACCACTCGGGACCAGATACGCAGTATTTT
>18|TRBV9|TRBJ2-7|NA|few
CASSVEGIVSGHPPEQYF
TGTGCCAGCAGCGTAGAGGGGATCGTGTCAGGGCACCCCCCCGAGCAGTACTTC
>16|TRBV5-6|TRBJ2-5|TRBD1|few
CASSSRGQGGSETQYF
TGTGCCAGCAGCTCCAGGGGGCAGGGGGGTTCGGAGACCCAGTACTTC
>16|TRBV4-2|TRBJ2-2|TRBD2|NA
CASSQKLAGNTGELFF
TGTGCCAGCAGCCAAAAACTAGCGGGGAACACCGGGGAGCTGTTTTTT
>14|TRBV6-1|TRBJ2-5|NA|few
CASSEAGGPETQYF
TGTGCCAGCAGTGAAGCAGGAGGGCCAGAGACCCAGTACTTC
>14|TRBV19|TRBJ1-1|NA|few
CASSLIQGRAEAFF
TGTGCCAGTAGTCTGATACAGGGTCGGGCTGAAGCTTTCTTT
>11|TRBV6-5|TRBJ2-3|NA|few
CASKEVDTQYF
TGTGCCAGCAAGGAGGTAGATACGCAGTATTTT
>14|TRBV14|TRBJ2-7|TRBD1|few
CASSARTGLYEQYF
TGTGCCAGCAGCGCGCGGACAGGGTTATACGAGCAGTACTTC
>16|TRBV11-2|TRBJ2-1|TRBD2|NA
CASSYPTSGRGNEQFF
TGTGCCAGCAGCTACCCGACTAGCGGGAGGGGTAATGAGCAGTTCTTC